The source of this TCR beta chain is a study of blood T cell repertoires in COVID-19. Study-level information: Sources were T cells, B-cell-depleted T cells, or PBMCs; the material itself was cDNA or gDNA.

This clone was seen only once. The same CDR3 is also encoded by other DNA sequences in this sample. The CDR3 totals 14 residues. V was cut by 6 bases and J by 0 bases, with 11 bases left in between. Germline lookup yields CDR1 MDHEN and CDR2 SYDVKM. Profiled with immunoSEQ multiplex PCR; TCRdb holds only in-frame clones, not every one. The repertoire holds 210,000 or so clones, with 70% to 90% as singletons. Sequencing was performed on PBMCs or T cells enriched from blood (not recorded which). The TCR was taken from a young man with acute COVID-19. The V and J genes are TRBV28 and TRBJ1-2; possible D gene TRBD1, 6 bases. The CDR3 is CASSPGQTNYGYTF. DNA of the CDR3: TGTGCCAGCAGCCCAGGACAGACTAACTATGGCTACACCTTC.